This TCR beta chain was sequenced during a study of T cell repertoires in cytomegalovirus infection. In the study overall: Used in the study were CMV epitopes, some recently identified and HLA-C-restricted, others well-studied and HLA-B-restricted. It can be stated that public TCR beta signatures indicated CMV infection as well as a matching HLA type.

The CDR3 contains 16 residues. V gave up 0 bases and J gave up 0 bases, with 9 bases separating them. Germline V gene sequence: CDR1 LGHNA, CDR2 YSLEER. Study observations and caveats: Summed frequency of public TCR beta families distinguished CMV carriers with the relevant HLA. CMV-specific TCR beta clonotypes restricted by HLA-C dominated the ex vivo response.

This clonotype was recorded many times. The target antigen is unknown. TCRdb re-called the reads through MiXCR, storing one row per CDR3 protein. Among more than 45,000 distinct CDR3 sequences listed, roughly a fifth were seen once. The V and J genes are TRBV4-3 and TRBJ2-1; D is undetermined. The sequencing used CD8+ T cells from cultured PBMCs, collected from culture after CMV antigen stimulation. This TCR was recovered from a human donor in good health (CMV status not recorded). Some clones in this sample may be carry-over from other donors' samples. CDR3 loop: CASSQDSGSSYNEQFF. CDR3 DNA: TGCGCCAGCAGCCAAGATAGTGGTAGCTCCTACAATGAGCAGTTCTTC.